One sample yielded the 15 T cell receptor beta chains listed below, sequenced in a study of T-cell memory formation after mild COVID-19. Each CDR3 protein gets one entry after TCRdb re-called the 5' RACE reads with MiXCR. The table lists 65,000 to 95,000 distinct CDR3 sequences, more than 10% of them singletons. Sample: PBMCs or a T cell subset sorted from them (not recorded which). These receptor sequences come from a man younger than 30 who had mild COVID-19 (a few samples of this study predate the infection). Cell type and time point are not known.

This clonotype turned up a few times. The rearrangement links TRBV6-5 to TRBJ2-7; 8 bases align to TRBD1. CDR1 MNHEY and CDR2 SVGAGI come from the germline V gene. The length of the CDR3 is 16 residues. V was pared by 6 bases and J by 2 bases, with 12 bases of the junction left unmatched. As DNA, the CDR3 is TGTGCCAGCAGGATCGGGGTTGGACAGGGTGCCTACGAGCAGTACTTC. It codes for CASRIGVGQGAYEQYF.

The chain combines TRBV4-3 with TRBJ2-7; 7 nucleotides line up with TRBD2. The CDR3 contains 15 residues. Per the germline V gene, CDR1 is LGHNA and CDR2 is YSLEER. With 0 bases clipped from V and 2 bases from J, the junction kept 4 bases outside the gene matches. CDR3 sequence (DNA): TGCGCCAGCAGCCAAGATCGGGGGGACGCCTACGAGCAGTACTTC. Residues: CASSQDRGDAYEQYF.

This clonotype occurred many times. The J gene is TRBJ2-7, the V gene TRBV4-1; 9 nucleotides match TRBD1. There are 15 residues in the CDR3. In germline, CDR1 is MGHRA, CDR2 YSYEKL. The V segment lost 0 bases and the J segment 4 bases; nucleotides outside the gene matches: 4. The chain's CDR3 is CASSQDLGQGYEQYF. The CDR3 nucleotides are TGCGCCAGCAGCCAAGATTTAGGACAGGGGTACGAGCAGTACTTC.

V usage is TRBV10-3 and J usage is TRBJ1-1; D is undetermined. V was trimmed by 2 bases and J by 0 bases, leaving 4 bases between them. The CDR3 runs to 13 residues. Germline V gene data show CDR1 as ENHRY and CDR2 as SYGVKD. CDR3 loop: CAISEGLNTEAFF. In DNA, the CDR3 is TGTGCCATCAGTGAGGGTCTGAACACTGAAGCTTTCTTT.

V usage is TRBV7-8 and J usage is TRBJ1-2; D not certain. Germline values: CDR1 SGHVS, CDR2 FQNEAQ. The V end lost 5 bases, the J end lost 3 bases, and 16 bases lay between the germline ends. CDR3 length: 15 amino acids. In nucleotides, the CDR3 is TGTGCCAGCAGCCCCCCCGGGAACCCACACTATGGCTACACCTTC. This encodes CASSPPGNPHYGYTF.

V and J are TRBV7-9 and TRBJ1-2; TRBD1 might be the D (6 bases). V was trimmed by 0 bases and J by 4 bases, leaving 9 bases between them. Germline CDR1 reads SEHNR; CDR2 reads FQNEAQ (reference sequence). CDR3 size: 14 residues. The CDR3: CASSLARGGYGYTF. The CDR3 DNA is TGTGCCAGCAGCTTAGCCAGGGGAGGCTATGGCTACACCTTC.

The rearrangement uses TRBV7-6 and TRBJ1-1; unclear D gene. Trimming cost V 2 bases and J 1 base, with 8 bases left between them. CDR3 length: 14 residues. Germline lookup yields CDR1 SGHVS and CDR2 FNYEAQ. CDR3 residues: CASSLSSRNTEAFF. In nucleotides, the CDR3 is TGTGCCAGCAGCTTAAGTTCTCGGAACACTGAAGCTTTCTTT.

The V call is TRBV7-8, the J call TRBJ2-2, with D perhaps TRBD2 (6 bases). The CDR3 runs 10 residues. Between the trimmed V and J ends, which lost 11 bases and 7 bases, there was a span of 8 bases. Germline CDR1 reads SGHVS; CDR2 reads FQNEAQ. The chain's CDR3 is CAGGSGELFF. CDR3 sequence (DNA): TGTGCCGGAGGGAGCGGGGAGCTGTTTTTT.

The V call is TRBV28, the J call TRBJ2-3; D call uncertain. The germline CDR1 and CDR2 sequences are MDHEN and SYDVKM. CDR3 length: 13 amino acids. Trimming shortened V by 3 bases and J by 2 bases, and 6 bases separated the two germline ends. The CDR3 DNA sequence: TGTGCCAGCAGTTTTCTGGACACAGATACGCAGTATTTT. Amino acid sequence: CASSFLDTDTQYF. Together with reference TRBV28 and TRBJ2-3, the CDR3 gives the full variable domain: DVKVTQSSRYLVKRTGEKVFLECVQDMDHENMFWYRQDPGLGLRLIYFSYDVKMKEKGDIPEGYSVSREKKERFSLILESASTNQTSMYLCASSFLDTDTQYFGPGTRLTVL.

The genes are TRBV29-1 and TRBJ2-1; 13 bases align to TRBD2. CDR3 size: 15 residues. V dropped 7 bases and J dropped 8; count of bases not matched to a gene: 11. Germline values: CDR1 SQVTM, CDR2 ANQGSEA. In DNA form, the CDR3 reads TGCAGCGCCCGCACTACTAGCGGGGGGGCGCATGAGCAGTTCTTC. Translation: CSARTTSGGAHEQFF.

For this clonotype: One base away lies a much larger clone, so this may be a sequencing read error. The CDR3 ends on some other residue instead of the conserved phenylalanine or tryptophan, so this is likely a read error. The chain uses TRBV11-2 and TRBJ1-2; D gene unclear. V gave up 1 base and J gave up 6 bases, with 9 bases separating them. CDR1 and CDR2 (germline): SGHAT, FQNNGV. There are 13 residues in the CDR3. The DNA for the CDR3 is TGTGCCAGCAGCTTAGGGACCGGGGATGGCTACACCTTA. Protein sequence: CASSLGTGDGYTL.

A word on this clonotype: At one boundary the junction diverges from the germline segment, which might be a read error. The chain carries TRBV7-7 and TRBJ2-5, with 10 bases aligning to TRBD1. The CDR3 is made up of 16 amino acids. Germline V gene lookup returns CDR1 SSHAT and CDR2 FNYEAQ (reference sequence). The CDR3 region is CASSLTDRGVQETQYF. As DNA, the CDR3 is TGTGCTAGCAGCTTGACGGACAGGGGGGTACAAGAGACCCAGTACTTC. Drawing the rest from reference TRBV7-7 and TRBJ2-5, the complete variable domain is GAGVSQSPRYKVTKRGQDVTLRCDPISSHATLYWYQQALGQGPEFLTYFNYEAQPDKSGLPSDRFSAERPEGSISTLTIQRTEQRDSAMYRCASSLTDRGVQETQYFGPGTRLLVL.

The CDR3 nucleotides read TGCGCCAGCAGCCAAGAAGGGACCCGTTTAAGGACCAATGAGCAGTTCTTC. This translates into CASSQEGTRLRTNEQFF. This chain connects TRBV4-3 to TRBJ2-1; D might be TRBD1 or TRBD2, each matching 5 bases. The CDR3 runs 17 residues. Trimming took off 0 bases at V and 6 bases at J, with 18 bases between the two ends. CDR1 is LGHNA, CDR2 YSLEER, per germline.

The CDR3: CATSDLPALLANTGELFF. The CDR3 coding sequence is TGTGCCACCAGTGATTTGCCGGCTCTCCTAGCGAACACCGGGGAGCTGTTTTTT. The chain carries TRBV24-1 and TRBJ2-2; no reliable D call. The ends were cut back, 0 bases at V and 0 bases at J, with 13 bases in the middle. The CDR3 has 18 residues. The germline gives CDR1 KGHDR, CDR2 SFDVKD.

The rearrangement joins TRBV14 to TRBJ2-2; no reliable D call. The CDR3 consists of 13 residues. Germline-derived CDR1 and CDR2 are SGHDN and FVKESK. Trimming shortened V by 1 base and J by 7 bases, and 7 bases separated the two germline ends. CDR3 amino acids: CASSQVWVGELFF. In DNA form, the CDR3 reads TGTGCCAGCAGCCAAGTCTGGGTCGGGGAGCTGTTTTTT. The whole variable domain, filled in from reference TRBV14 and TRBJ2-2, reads EAGVTQFPSHSVIEKGQTVTLRCDPISGHDNLYWYRRVMGKEIKFLLHFVKESKQDESGMPNNRFLAERTGGTYSTLKVQPAELEDSGVYFCASSQVWVGELFFGEGSRLTVL.